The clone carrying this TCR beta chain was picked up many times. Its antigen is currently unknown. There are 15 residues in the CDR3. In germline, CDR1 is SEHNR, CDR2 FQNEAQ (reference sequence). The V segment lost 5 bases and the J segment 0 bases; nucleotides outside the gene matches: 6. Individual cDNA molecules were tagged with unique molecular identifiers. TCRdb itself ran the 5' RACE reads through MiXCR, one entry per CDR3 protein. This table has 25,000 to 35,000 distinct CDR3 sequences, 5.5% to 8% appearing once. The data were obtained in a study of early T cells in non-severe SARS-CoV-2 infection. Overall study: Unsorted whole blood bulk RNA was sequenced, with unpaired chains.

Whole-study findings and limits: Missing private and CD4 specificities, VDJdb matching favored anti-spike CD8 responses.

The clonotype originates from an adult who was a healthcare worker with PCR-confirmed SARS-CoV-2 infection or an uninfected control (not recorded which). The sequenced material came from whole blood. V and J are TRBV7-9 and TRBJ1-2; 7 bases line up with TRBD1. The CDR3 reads CASSPRTGANYGYTF. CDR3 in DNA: TGTGCCAGCAGCCCAAGGACAGGAGCTAACTATGGCTACACCTTC.